A selection of T cell receptor beta chains follows, all from one sample in a study of identical twins. TCRdb called the 5' RACE reads again in MiXCR, with one record for every CDR3 protein. The sample has roughly 1,500,000 distinct CDR3 sequences; about 32% are singletons. Sequenced sample: cord blood. Every receptor here comes from a newborn girl in good health. Both conserved end residues are part of each CDR3. The order of the fields is V gene, D gene, J gene, clone size, CDR3 protein, CDR3 DNA. D genes are given only for firm matches. Some rows mark clone size as missing; the rest say once, few, many or name a class of expanded clone.

v_call: TRBV3-1
d_call: -
j_call: TRBJ1-1
clone_size: few
cdr3_aa: CASSLQGLGGTEAFF
cdr3_nt: TGTGCCAGCAGCCTGCAGGGTTTGGGGGGCACTGAAGCTTTCTTT

v_call: TRBV18
d_call: -
j_call: TRBJ2-1
clone_size: -
cdr3_aa: CASSPSWGNEQFF
cdr3_nt: TGTGCCAGCTCACCCAGCTGGGGCAATGAGCAGTTCTTC

v_call: TRBV28
d_call: -
j_call: TRBJ2-7
clone_size: few
cdr3_aa: CASSFPLAGPSYEQYF
cdr3_nt: TGTGCCAGCAGTTTTCCCTTGGCGGGACCTTCCTACGAGCAGTACTTC

v_call: TRBV20-1
d_call: TRBD2
j_call: TRBJ2-7
clone_size: -
cdr3_aa: CSARVTSGSSYNEQYF
cdr3_nt: TGCAGTGCTAGAGTAACTAGCGGGAGCTCCTACAATGAGCAGTACTTC

v_call: TRBV29-1
d_call: -
j_call: TRBJ1-6
clone_size: -
cdr3_aa: CSVADGTSLSPLHF
cdr3_nt: TGCAGCGTTGCCGACGGGACTTCCCTTTCACCCCTCCACTTT

v_call: TRBV20-1
d_call: -
j_call: TRBJ2-1
clone_size: few
cdr3_aa: CSARDSPVSYNEQFF
cdr3_nt: TGCAGTGCTAGAGATTCCCCGGTCTCCTACAATGAGCAGTTCTTC

v_call: TRBV6-6
d_call: TRBD1
j_call: TRBJ1-2
clone_size: -
cdr3_aa: CASSYSRAGQGNYGYTF
cdr3_nt: TGTGCCAGCAGTTACTCTCGAGCCGGACAGGGGAACTATGGCTACACCTTC

v_call: TRBV20-1
d_call: -
j_call: TRBJ2-5
clone_size: -
cdr3_aa: CSARDGGRSYEHYF
cdr3_nt: TGCAGTGCTAGAGATGGGGGGAGATCCTACGAGCACTACTTC

v_call: TRBV20-1
d_call: -
j_call: TRBJ2-5
clone_size: -
cdr3_aa: CSAAAQTQYF
cdr3_nt: TGCAGTGCAGCCGCCCAGACCCAGTACTTC

v_call: TRBV2
d_call: -
j_call: TRBJ1-4
clone_size: -
cdr3_aa: CASSARVVGEKLFF
cdr3_nt: TGTGCCAGCAGTGCCAGGGTAGTGGGTGAAAAACTGTTTTTT

v_call: TRBV12-5
d_call: -
j_call: TRBJ2-3
clone_size: few
cdr3_aa: CASGPPNTDTQYF
cdr3_nt: TGTGCTAGTGGTCCCCCAAACACAGATACGCAGTATTTT

v_call: TRBV5-6
d_call: TRBD1
j_call: TRBJ2-1
clone_size: -
cdr3_aa: CASSFRGTGVNEQFF
cdr3_nt: TGTGCCAGCAGCTTTAGGGGGACAGGGGTAAATGAGCAGTTCTTC

v_call: TRBV12-3/TRBV12-4
d_call: -
j_call: TRBJ2-3
clone_size: few
cdr3_aa: CASSLRYFQSGTDTQYF
cdr3_nt: TGTGCCAGCAGTTTACGGTACTTCCAATCGGGCACAGATACGCAGTATTTT

v_call: TRBV4-1
d_call: -
j_call: TRBJ1-1
clone_size: few
cdr3_aa: CASSQVIGGYPEAFF
cdr3_nt: TGCGCCAGCAGCCAAGTGATTGGGGGGTACCCTGAAGCTTTCTTT

v_call: TRBV27
d_call: -
j_call: TRBJ2-3
clone_size: many
cdr3_aa: CASSFWAGRSTDTQYF
cdr3_nt: TGTGCCAGCAGTTTCTGGGCAGGGAGAAGCACAGATACGCAGTATTTT

v_call: TRBV7-8
d_call: -
j_call: TRBJ2-7
clone_size: few
cdr3_aa: CASSLELGGNYEQYF
cdr3_nt: TGTGCCAGCAGCTTAGAGCTCGGGGGCAACTACGAGCAGTACTTC

v_call: TRBV24-1
d_call: TRBD1
j_call: TRBJ2-7
clone_size: -
cdr3_aa: CATSDLGQGGEQYF
cdr3_nt: TGTGCCACCAGTGACCTGGGACAGGGAGGCGAGCAGTACTTC

v_call: TRBV11-1
d_call: -
j_call: TRBJ2-3
clone_size: few
cdr3_aa: CASESWGLGDTQYF
cdr3_nt: TGTGCCAGCGAGTCCTGGGGGCTGGGAGATACGCAGTATTTT

v_call: TRBV7-2
d_call: -
j_call: TRBJ2-7
clone_size: -
cdr3_aa: CASIKYEQYF
cdr3_nt: TGTGCCAGCATAAAATACGAGCAGTACTTC

v_call: TRBV24-1
d_call: -
j_call: TRBJ1-1
clone_size: -
cdr3_aa: CATSDGGLNTEAFF
cdr3_nt: TGTGCCACCAGTGATGGGGGGCTGAACACTGAAGCTTTCTTT

v_call: TRBV6-1
d_call: TRBD1
j_call: TRBJ1-2
clone_size: few
cdr3_aa: CASSEDRVEGYTF
cdr3_nt: TGTGCCAGCAGCGAAGACAGGGTTGAAGGCTACACCTTC

v_call: TRBV20-1
d_call: -
j_call: TRBJ2-7
clone_size: -
cdr3_aa: CSAAPGPTTYEQYF
cdr3_nt: TGCAGTGCTGCCCCGGGACCGACGACATACGAGCAGTACTTC

v_call: TRBV7-2
d_call: TRBD2
j_call: TRBJ2-5
clone_size: few
cdr3_aa: CASSLDTGTSGETQYF
cdr3_nt: TGTGCCAGCAGCTTAGATACCGGGACTAGTGGGGAGACCCAGTACTTC

v_call: TRBV5-1
d_call: TRBD1
j_call: TRBJ2-7
clone_size: -
cdr3_aa: CASSLVIWDRGLKSYEQYF
cdr3_nt: TGCGCCAGCAGCTTGGTTATCTGGGACAGGGGGCTTAAATCCTACGAGCAGTACTTC

v_call: TRBV27
d_call: -
j_call: TRBJ2-3
clone_size: -
cdr3_aa: CASSWARVTDTQYF
cdr3_nt: TGTGCCAGCAGTTGGGCCAGGGTGACAGATACGCAGTATTTT

v_call: TRBV3-1
d_call: -
j_call: TRBJ2-1
clone_size: few
cdr3_aa: CASSQNTNEQFF
cdr3_nt: TGTGCCAGCAGCCAAAACACCAATGAGCAGTTCTTC

v_call: TRBV27
d_call: TRBD2
j_call: TRBJ2-4
clone_size: -
cdr3_aa: CASSTPGLAGRTGIQYF
cdr3_nt: TGTGCCAGCAGTACCCCGGGACTAGCGGGACGAACGGGCATTCAGTACTTC

v_call: TRBV5-6
d_call: TRBD2
j_call: TRBJ2-3
clone_size: few
cdr3_aa: CASSWAGGYTDTQYF
cdr3_nt: TGTGCCAGCAGCTGGGCGGGAGGCTACACAGATACGCAGTATTTT

v_call: TRBV29-1
d_call: -
j_call: TRBJ1-1
clone_size: -
cdr3_aa: CSVALGSVNTEAFF
cdr3_nt: TGCAGCGTTGCTCTCGGCAGCGTGAACACTGAAGCTTTCTTT

v_call: TRBV4-1
d_call: -
j_call: TRBJ1-1
clone_size: -
cdr3_aa: CASSQDQWTEAFF
cdr3_nt: TGCGCCAGCAGCCAAGATCAGTGGACTGAAGCTTTCTTT

v_call: TRBV28
d_call: TRBD2
j_call: TRBJ2-2
clone_size: once
cdr3_aa: CASSGTSSNTGELFF
cdr3_nt: TGTGCCAGCAGTGGGACTAGTTCGAACACCGGGGAGCTGTTTTTT

v_call: TRBV27
d_call: -
j_call: TRBJ2-2
clone_size: few
cdr3_aa: CASGLSGSSTGELFF
cdr3_nt: TGTGCCAGCGGCCTCTCGGGCTCGAGCACCGGGGAGCTGTTTTTT

v_call: TRBV20-1
d_call: TRBD2
j_call: TRBJ2-3
clone_size: many
cdr3_aa: CSATPTSGADTQYF
cdr3_nt: TGCAGTGCTACCCCGACTAGCGGGGCAGATACGCAGTATTTT

v_call: TRBV20-1
d_call: -
j_call: TRBJ2-5
clone_size: few
cdr3_aa: CSAVAETQYF
cdr3_nt: TGCAGTGCTGTAGCAGAGACCCAGTACTTC

v_call: TRBV20-1
d_call: -
j_call: TRBJ2-7
clone_size: few
cdr3_aa: CSARQSSVSSYEQYF
cdr3_nt: TGCAGTGCTAGACAGTCTAGCGTGAGCTCCTACGAGCAGTACTTC

v_call: TRBV6-5
d_call: TRBD2
j_call: TRBJ2-7
clone_size: -
cdr3_aa: CASRGGVPSGSDEQYF
cdr3_nt: TGTGCCAGCAGGGGTGGGGTCCCTAGCGGGAGTGACGAGCAGTACTTC

v_call: TRBV12-3/TRBV12-4
d_call: -
j_call: TRBJ2-3
clone_size: few
cdr3_aa: CASRLSISTDTQYF
cdr3_nt: TGTGCCAGCAGGTTATCAATCAGCACAGATACGCAGTATTTT

v_call: TRBV7-7
d_call: TRBD2
j_call: TRBJ2-5
clone_size: -
cdr3_aa: CASSSGLAGGSYNEQYF
cdr3_nt: TGTGCTAGCAGCTCAGGACTAGCGGGAGGGTCCTACAATGAGCAGTACTTC

v_call: TRBV14
d_call: TRBD2
j_call: TRBJ2-2
clone_size: -
cdr3_aa: CASSQTSGLRTGELFF
cdr3_nt: TGTGCCAGCAGCCAAACTAGCGGACTGAGGACCGGGGAGCTGTTTTTT

v_call: TRBV9
d_call: -
j_call: TRBJ2-5
clone_size: -
cdr3_aa: CASSVPGRETQYF
cdr3_nt: TGTGCCAGCAGCGTACCGGGACGAGAGACCCAGTACTTC

v_call: TRBV7-8
d_call: -
j_call: TRBJ2-3
clone_size: few
cdr3_aa: CASSAYSGTGTDTQYF
cdr3_nt: TGTGCCAGCAGCGCCTACTCCGGGACTGGTACAGATACGCAGTATTTT

v_call: TRBV20-1
d_call: -
j_call: TRBJ1-1
clone_size: few
cdr3_aa: CSARPTRNTEAFF
cdr3_nt: TGCAGTGCCCGGCCGACAAGAAACACTGAAGCTTTCTTT

v_call: TRBV7-2
d_call: -
j_call: TRBJ2-7
clone_size: few
cdr3_aa: CASATSPRAYEQYF
cdr3_nt: TGTGCCAGCGCCACCTCTCCCAGGGCCTACGAGCAGTACTTC

v_call: TRBV6-9
d_call: TRBD2
j_call: TRBJ2-3
clone_size: few
cdr3_aa: CASRPWDYPLSGTDTQYF
cdr3_nt: TGTGCCAGCAGACCATGGGACTATCCTCTCTCTGGCACAGATACGCAGTATTTT

v_call: TRBV4-1
d_call: TRBD2
j_call: TRBJ2-5
clone_size: -
cdr3_aa: CASSQLAGVRETQYF
cdr3_nt: TGCGCCAGCAGCCAACTAGCGGGAGTGCGAGAGACCCAGTACTTC

v_call: TRBV6-5
d_call: TRBD2
j_call: TRBJ2-3
clone_size: -
cdr3_aa: CASSLTSGGSPEGTDTQYF
cdr3_nt: TGTGCCAGCAGTTTGACTAGCGGGGGGTCGCCCGAGGGCACAGATACGCAGTATTTT

v_call: TRBV29-1
d_call: TRBD1
j_call: TRBJ2-5
clone_size: many
cdr3_aa: CSVADRVRETQYF
cdr3_nt: TGCAGCGTCGCTGACAGGGTGAGAGAGACCCAGTACTTC

v_call: TRBV6-1
d_call: TRBD2
j_call: TRBJ2-7
clone_size: few
cdr3_aa: CASSALREDDDNEQYF
cdr3_nt: TGTGCCAGCAGTGCCCTGCGGGAGGACGACGACAATGAGCAGTACTTC

v_call: TRBV10-2
d_call: TRBD2
j_call: TRBJ2-1
clone_size: -
cdr3_aa: CASGEGSSYNEQFF
cdr3_nt: TGCGCCAGCGGGGAGGGAAGCTCCTACAATGAGCAGTTCTTC

v_call: TRBV7-9
d_call: -
j_call: TRBJ2-1
clone_size: many
cdr3_aa: CASSLTGPNEQFF
cdr3_nt: TGTGCCAGCAGTTTAACGGGGCCCAATGAGCAGTTCTTC

v_call: TRBV5-1
d_call: -
j_call: TRBJ2-3
clone_size: many
cdr3_aa: CASSLAGPSTDTQYF
cdr3_nt: TGCGCCAGCAGCTTGGCAGGTCCTAGCACAGATACGCAGTATTTT

v_call: TRBV2
d_call: TRBD1
j_call: TRBJ2-3
clone_size: -
cdr3_aa: CASIGEGMGQGADTQYF
cdr3_nt: TGTGCCAGCATTGGGGAGGGAATGGGACAGGGGGCAGATACGCAGTATTTT

v_call: TRBV4-2
d_call: TRBD1
j_call: TRBJ2-3
clone_size: few
cdr3_aa: CASSQGGGRGPRDTQYF
cdr3_nt: TGTGCCAGCAGCCAAGGTGGTGGCAGGGGGCCGAGAGATACGCAGTATTTT